The clone carrying this T cell receptor (beta chain) came up a few times. The entry originates in a study of blood T cell repertoires in COVID-19. Across the study: PBMCs, B-cell-depleted T cells, or T cells provided the cDNA or gDNA that made up the material.

TCRdb keeps only in-frame clones here, not all; method: immunoSEQ multiplex PCR. This sample carries 250,000 to 300,000 clones, about 70% of them seen once, and the ten largest clones take around 3.4%. The CDR3 loop spans 15 amino acids. Germline loops: CDR1 SNHLY, CDR2 FYNNEI. V shed 4 bases and J 4 bases; nucleotides not matched to a gene: 4. This rearrangement joins TRBV2 to TRBJ2-1; the match to TRBD1 covers 10 bases. Sequenced input: peripheral blood. This clonotype originated in an elderly woman with acute or convalescent COVID-19. The CDR3 here is CASSARDRGYNEQFF. The CDR3 coding sequence is TGTGCCAGCAGTGCTAGGGACAGGGGTTACAATGAGCAGTTCTTC.